This TCR beta chain was identified in a study of blood T cell repertoires in COVID-19. The CDR3 loop spans 13 amino acids. The germline gives CDR1 SGHTA, CDR2 FQGNSA. V was trimmed by 5 bases and J by 7 bases, leaving 11 bases between them. Some clones are missing from TCRdb's copy, which holds only in-frame ones; the method was immunoSEQ multiplex PCR. In the table there are 80,000 to 100,000 clones, around nine tenths of which are singletons. The receptor comes from a man aged 55-75 years with acute or convalescent COVID-19. Sequenced sample: peripheral blood. The V and J genes are TRBV7-2 and TRBJ1-4; D possibly corresponds to TRBD1 (6 bases). Written as DNA, the CDR3 is TGTGCCAGCAGCCCGAGGGGGAGTGAAAAACTGTTTTTT. This sequence encodes CASSPRGSEKLFF.